The 18 T cell receptor beta chains in this list originate from one sample, sequenced in a study of blood T cell repertoires in COVID-19. The assay was immunoSEQ multiplex PCR, and TCRdb's table has in-frame clones only and misses some. Seen here are just over 150,000 clones, roughly 79% observed once, and the top ten hold about a fifth. Material for sequencing was peripheral blood. These receptors all stem from a woman of 80 years or more with acute or convalescent COVID-19.

This clone was recorded a few times. The chain recombines TRBV7-6 with TRBJ1-1; unclear D gene. The CDR3 is 14 amino acids. Germline V gene sequence: CDR1 SGHVS, CDR2 FNYEAQ. With 1 base removed from V and 0 bases from J, the gap between germline ends came to 6 bases. This CDR3 is CASSLGLLNTEAFF. The CDR3 DNA follows: TGTGCCAGCAGCTTAGGACTTCTGAACACTGAAGCTTTCTTT.

The chain has TRBV6-5 and TRBJ2-3; 9 bases match TRBD1. The CDR3 contains 15 residues. Germline lookup yields CDR1 MNHEY and CDR2 SVGAGI. J gave up 4 bases and V 6 bases, and 8 bases lay outside the gene matches. CDR3 in DNA: TGTGCCAGCAGGGAGGGGACAGGGCCTGCAGATACGCAGTATTTT. This codes for CASREGTGPADTQYF.

The chain uses TRBV9 and TRBJ2-7, with 12 bases identical to TRBD2. Germline assignment: CDR1 SGDLS and CDR2 YYNGEE. Unmatched junction bases numbered 4, after V lost 2 bases and J lost 4 bases. The CDR3 is 15 amino acids. This CDR3 is CASSVAGTSGYEQYF. Written as DNA, the CDR3 is TGTGCCAGCAGCGTCGCCGGGACTAGCGGGTACGAGCAGTACTTC.

The chain joins TRBV11-2 to TRBJ2-7; perhaps TRBD2 as D (6 bases). Trimming removed 5 bases from V and 5 bases from J, with 13 bases in between. CDR1 and CDR2 (germline): SGHAT, FQNNGV. The CDR3 consists of 13 residues. As DNA, the CDR3 is TGTGCCAGCAGCGTTTGGGGGGTTGACGAGCAGTACTTC. It specifies CASSVWGVDEQYF.

The V and J genes are TRBV12-5 and TRBJ2-7; D is possibly TRBD1 (5 bases). Germline-derived CDR1 and CDR2 are LGHNT and FRNRAP. The CDR3 has 13 amino acids. Trimming shortened V by 6 bases and J by 2 bases, and 11 bases separated the two germline ends. This CDR3 is CASGVDRTYEQYF. The DNA of the CDR3 is TGTGCTAGTGGAGTCGACAGAACCTACGAGCAGTACTTC.

The chain has TRBV3-1 (or the pseudogene TRBV3-2) and TRBJ1-3; no clear D. The CDR3 contains 13 residues. Germline V gene lookup returns CDR1 LGHDT and CDR2 YNNKEL (reference sequence). Trimming removed 1 base from V and 3 bases from J, with 4 bases in between. This CDR3 reads CASSQAIGNTIYF. Here the CDR3 DNA reads TGTGCCAGCAGCCAAGCCATTGGAAACACCATATATTTT.

V usage is TRBV6-2 or TRBV6-3 and J usage is TRBJ2-6, with D possibly being TRBD2 (6 bases). The germline gives CDR1 MNHEY, CDR2 SVGEGT. CDR3 length: 16 amino acids. V gave up 5 bases and J gave up 0 bases, with 11 bases separating them. DNA of the CDR3: TGTGCCAGCAGTCTGCAGGGACTCTCTGGGGCCAACGTCCTGACTTTC. It specifies CASSLQGLSGANVLTF.

This clone was recorded once. The chain uses TRBV7-2 and TRBJ1-5; 8 positions match TRBD1. The CDR3 extends over 15 amino acids. CDR1 and CDR2 (germline): SGHTA, FQGNSA. V was pared by 3 bases and J by 0 bases, with 1 base of the junction left unmatched. Written as DNA, the CDR3 is TGTGCCAGCAGCTTCGGACAGGGTAGCAATCAGCCCCAGCATTTT. It yields the protein CASSFGQGSNQPQHF. The full variable domain, completed using reference TRBV7-2 and TRBJ1-5, is GAGVSQSPSNKVTEKGKDVELRCDPISGHTALYWYRQSLGQGLEFLIYFQGNSAPDKSGLPSDRFSAERTGGSVSTLTIQRTQQEDSAVYLCASSFGQGSNQPQHFGDGTRLSIL.

The chain is built from TRBV14 and TRBJ1-1; 7 bases are a match to TRBD1. The CDR3 is 16 residues long. V lost 4 bases to trimming and J lost 0 bases; unmatched junction nucleotides: 8. Per germline, CDR1 SGHDN and CDR2 FVKESK. The CDR3 DNA reads as TGTGCCAGCAGCCCAGAACTCGGACAGGTGAACACTGAAGCTTTCTTT. Residues: CASSPELGQVNTEAFF.

The V gene is TRBV4-3, the J gene TRBJ1-3; 10 nucleotides line up with TRBD1. J was trimmed by 2 bases and V by 0 bases; bases with no gene match: 7. CDR1 and CDR2 (germline): LGHNA, YSLEER. This CDR3 is built from 18 residues. The CDR3 reads CASSQDPPGQGAGNTIYF. DNA for the CDR3: TGCGCCAGCAGCCAAGACCCTCCCGGACAGGGGGCTGGAAACACCATATATTTT.

This clone has more than one count but fewer than ten. This chain joins TRBV30 and TRBJ1-5; D not resolved. The CDR3 is 13 residues long. Per germline, CDR1 GTSNPN and CDR2 SVGIG (reference sequence). V was shortened by 3 bases and J by 4 bases, with 10 bases between the two germline ends. CDR3 nucleotide sequence: TGTGCCTGGAGCGAGGGTGGGAATCAGCCCCAGCATTTT. Translated: CAWSEGGNQPQHF.

The chain carries TRBV7-2 and TRBJ1-6; D uncertain. Between the trimmed V and J ends, which lost 4 bases and 9 bases, there was a span of 16 bases. Germline assignment: CDR1 SGHTA and CDR2 FQGNSA. This CDR3 has 15 residues. CDR3 sequence reads: CASSSTGIMSSPLHF. CDR3 DNA: TGTGCCAGCAGCTCCACCGGGATAATGAGTTCACCCCTCCACTTT.

V usage is TRBV5-1 and J usage is TRBJ1-6; D is unclear. The CDR3 has 16 residues. The V gene's germline CDR1 is SGHRS and CDR2 YFSETQ. Trimming stripped 1 base from V and 5 bases from J, with 13 bases between. The CDR3 loop reads CASSLLAGIDNSPLHF. Written as DNA, the CDR3 is TGCGCCAGCAGCTTGCTAGCCGGGATCGATAATTCACCCCTCCACTTT. The entire variable domain, with the rest obtained from reference TRBV5-1 and TRBJ1-6, is as follows: KAGVTQTPRYLIKTRGQQVTLSCSPISGHRSVSWYQQTPGQGLQFLFEYFSETQRNKGNFPGRFSGRQFSNSRSEMNVSTLELGDSALYLCASSLLAGIDNSPLHFGNGTRLTVT.

The CDR3 sequence is CASSERPTGGGRGEKLFF. DNA of the CDR3: TGTGCCAGCAGTGAACGCCCGACAGGGGGCGGAAGAGGTGAAAAACTGTTTTTT. The chain joins TRBV6-1 to TRBJ1-4; 10 bases are shared with TRBD1. From germline, CDR1 is MNHNS and CDR2 SASEGT. The junction had 13 bases not matched to a gene; V was cut back by 2 bases and J by 7 bases. This CDR3 has 18 amino acids.

The chain combines TRBV29-1 with TRBJ2-3, with 10 bases fitting TRBD1. The CDR3 consists of 14 residues. With V trimmed by 5 bases and J by 5 bases, 7 bases remained unmatched. Per germline, CDR1 SQVTM and CDR2 ANQGSEA. CDR3 coding DNA: TGCAGCGTTACCGGACAGGGGGGAGGAGATACGCAGTATTTT. It is translated as CSVTGQGGGDTQYF.

The chain is built from TRBV19 and TRBJ2-1; 9 bases map to TRBD2. Unmatched junction bases numbered 4, after V lost 1 base and J lost 15 bases. The length of the CDR3 is 12 residues. CDR1 and CDR2 (germline): LNHDA, SQIVND (reference sequence). In nucleotides, the CDR3 is TGTGCCAGTAGTATAGGCGGGAGGGCCCTGTTCTTC. Protein: CASSIGGRALFF. Complete variable domain (other parts from reference TRBV19 and TRBJ2-1): DGGITQSPKYLFRKEGQNVTLSCEQNLNHDAMYWYRQDPGQGLRLIYYSQIVNDFQKGDIAEGYSVSREKKESFPLTVTSAQKNPTAFYLCASSIGGRALFFGPGTRLTVL.

This rearrangement joins TRBV28 to TRBJ1-2; the D gene is possibly TRBD1 (5 bases). The CDR3 consists of 13 residues. Trimming pared 10 bases from V and 0 bases from J, leaving 12 bases between. CDR1 MDHEN and CDR2 SYDVKM come from the germline V gene. The CDR3 coding sequence is TGTGCCACGTTTCCGACAGCTAACTATGGCTACACCTTC. Translation: CATFPTANYGYTF.

The chain carries TRBV27 and TRBJ2-1; 9 bases agree with TRBD1. Germline V gives CDR1 MNHEY, CDR2 SMNVEV (reference sequence). Losses at the gene ends were 6 bases for V and 4 bases for J; bases not matched to a gene: 13. This CDR3 contains 17 residues. CDR3 coding DNA: TGTGCCAGCAGCCCCACCCCTACAGGGGGCAGATACAATGAGCAGTTCTTC. Translating it yields CASSPTPTGGRYNEQFF.